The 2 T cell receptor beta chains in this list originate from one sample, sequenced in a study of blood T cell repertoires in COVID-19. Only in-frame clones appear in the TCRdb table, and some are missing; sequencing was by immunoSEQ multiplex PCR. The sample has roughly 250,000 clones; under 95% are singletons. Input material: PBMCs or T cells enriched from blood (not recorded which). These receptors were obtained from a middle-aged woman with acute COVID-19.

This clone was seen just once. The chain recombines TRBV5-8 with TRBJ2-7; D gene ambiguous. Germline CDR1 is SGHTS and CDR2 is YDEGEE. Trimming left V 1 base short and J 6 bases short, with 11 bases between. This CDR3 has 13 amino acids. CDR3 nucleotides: TGTGCCAGCAGCTTGTTCCCCTCCGTCGAGCAGTACTTC. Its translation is CASSLFPSVEQYF.

The CDR3 DNA follows: TGTGCCAGCTCACCACCGGACAGGGCCGGGGCCAACGTCCTGACTTTC. It codes for CASSPPDRAGANVLTF. The chain couples TRBV18 to TRBJ2-6, with 8 bases that match TRBD1. V shed 0 bases and J 4 bases; nucleotides not matched to a gene: 2. This CDR3 spans 16 amino acids. Germline CDR1 KGHSH, CDR2 LQKENI.